The clone carrying this T cell receptor (beta chain) appeared a single time. What it binds is not known. Each CDR3 protein is one row after TCRdb ran MiXCR on the 5' RACE reads. The profile covers 450,000 to 600,000 distinct CDR3 sequences, with around 17% appearing a single time and 17% taken by the ten largest. This sample was included in a study of T cells after yellow fever vaccination. Study-level findings and limits: Clonotypes appearing in both CD4 and CD8 compartments existed, and their share was small. Most primary-vaccination clones reappeared after the booster (about 97% CD4, 88% CD8).

The CDR3 has 11 residues. V gave up 6 bases and J gave up 8 bases, with 11 bases separating them. The J gene is TRBJ2-7, the V gene TRBV12-3 or TRBV12-4; no clear D. The source was PBMCs, collected about 5 days after the first yellow fever vaccination. This clonotype was obtained from a man younger than 35 who received the YFV17D yellow fever vaccine. The CDR3 spells CASRLGLKQYF. CDR3 coding DNA: TGTGCCAGCAGGTTGGGGTTAAAGCAGTACTTC.